This entry lists 13 T cell receptor beta chains sequenced from one sample in a study of PD-L1 blockade in urothelial cancer. The protocol was immunoSEQ multiplex PCR, while the TCRdb copy is restricted to in-frame clones and leaves out a portion. The table lists roughly 56,000 clones, almost 85% of them singletons, with roughly 4.5% in the top ten. The sample in question was PBMCs, obtained around atezolizumab (anti-PD-L1) treatment. All receptors derive from a man between 65 and 79 years old with urothelial cancer.

This clone was picked up one time. This rearrangement joins TRBV6-5 to TRBJ1-4, with D possibly being TRBD1 (5 bases). Germline CDR1 MNHEY, CDR2 SVGAGI. V was cut by 6 bases and J by 0 bases, with 8 bases left in between. This CDR3 has 14 amino acids. The CDR3 loop reads CASRDSATNEKLFF. In DNA, the CDR3 is TGTGCCAGCAGAGACAGTGCAACTAATGAAAAACTGTTTTTT.

The CDR3 loop is CASRPFRVDYNEQFF. The CDR3 DNA sequence: TGTGCCAGCAGGCCATTCAGGGTTGACTACAATGAGCAGTTCTTC. The V call is TRBV6-1, the J call TRBJ2-1, with TRBD1 as a possible D gene (5 bases). The CDR3 is 15 residues long. In germline, CDR1 is MNHNS, CDR2 SASEGT. V gave up 6 bases and J gave up 3 bases, with 15 bases separating them.

About this clone: One end of the junction varies from germline; a read error may be responsible. V gene TRBV7-7 combines with J gene TRBJ2-7; 7 nucleotides line up with TRBD2. Germline V gene data show CDR1 as SSHAT and CDR2 as FNYEAQ (reference sequence). The CDR3 runs to 15 residues. CDR3 DNA: TGTGCTAGCAGCTTAGGGCGGGAGCTGTTAATCGAGCAGTACTTC. Translated, it gives CASSLGRELLIEQYF.

The genes are TRBV9 and TRBJ1-2, with D tentatively TRBD1 (6 bases). CDR1 and CDR2 from the germline V gene are SGDLS and YYNGEE. This CDR3 has 15 residues. V gave up 0 bases and J gave up 0 bases, with 9 bases separating them. As DNA, the CDR3 is TGTGCCAGCAGCGTAGGGTCAGGGGCTAACTATGGCTACACCTTC. Translated, it gives CASSVGSGANYGYTF.

Comments on this clone: This same CDR3 is encoded by further DNA sequences in the sample. The chain has TRBV6-5 and TRBJ1-1; perhaps TRBD1 as D (5 bases). The CDR3 loop spans 14 amino acids. Deletions cut 2 bases from V and 1 base from J, with 8 bases between. CDR1 and CDR2 from the germline V gene are MNHEY and SVGAGI. As DNA, the CDR3 is TGTGCCAGCAGTTACGGCAGGGCGAACACTGAAGCTTTCTTT. Translating gives CASSYGRANTEAFF.

This clone was seen a handful of times. The CDR3 nucleotides read TGTGCCAGTAGTATAAGCCCAAGGGGTGGTCAGCCCCAGCATTTT. This gives the protein CASSISPRGGQPQHF. J is TRBJ1-5 and V is TRBV19; maybe TRBD1 (5 bases). Germline-derived CDR1 and CDR2 are LNHDA and SQIVND (reference sequence). The CDR3 spans 15 residues. V was trimmed by 2 bases and J by 6 bases, leaving 14 bases between them.

This clone was observed a single time. J is TRBJ2-2 and V is TRBV6-7, with D tentatively TRBD1 (6 bases). TRBV6-7 falls under the ORF class, with uncertain function. The CDR3 is 17 amino acids. The V end lost 5 bases, the J end lost 1 base, and 17 bases lay between the germline ends. The chain's CDR3 is CASSPPSDSMNTGELFF. DNA for the CDR3: TGTGCCAGCAGTCCACCATCGGACAGCATGAACACCGGGGAGCTGTTTTTT.

CDR3 in amino acids: CASSYRPSGGSNEQFF. The CDR3, as DNA: TGTGCCAGCAGTTACAGGCCTAGCGGGGGCTCCAATGAGCAGTTCTTC. The rearrangement joins TRBV6-5 to TRBJ2-1; 10 nucleotides line up with TRBD2. The CDR3 is made up of 16 amino acids. After removal of 2 bases from V and 6 bases from J, the junction contained 7 bases not matched to a gene. Looked up from germline, CDR1 is MNHEY and CDR2 is SVGAGI.

The V call is TRBV27, the J call TRBJ2-7; D is perhaps TRBD1 (5 bases). The germline V gene has CDR1 MNHEY and CDR2 SMNVEV (reference sequence). The CDR3 sequence is 13 residues long. V dropped 3 bases and J dropped 0 bases, with 6 bases sitting between them. CDR3 residues: CASSLQGSYEQYF. Here the CDR3 DNA reads TGTGCCAGCAGTTTGCAGGGCTCCTACGAGCAGTACTTC.

This clone was found a few times. V and J are TRBV11-3 and TRBJ2-1; TRBD2 matches at 12 bases. The CDR3 is made up of 15 amino acids. Trimming took 5 bases from V and 9 from J; bases not matched to a gene: 8. The germline V gene has CDR1 SGHNT and CDR2 YENEEA. DNA of the CDR3: TGTGCCAGCAGCATCCTAGCGGGAGGGCTGGGTGAGCAGTTCTTC. Translated: CASSILAGGLGEQFF.

This clone was detected a few times. This chain links TRBV30 with TRBJ2-1, with TRBD2 matching over 9 bases. Germline V gene sequence: CDR1 GTSNPN, CDR2 SVGIG (reference sequence). The V segment lost 6 bases and the J segment 7 bases; nucleotides outside the gene matches: 10. The CDR3 covers 14 residues. This chain's CDR3 is CACLLAGSANEQFF. CDR3 DNA sequence: TGTGCCTGTCTACTAGCGGGTTCAGCAAATGAGCAGTTCTTC.

This sequence joins TRBV14 and TRBJ2-1; D is possibly TRBD2 (5 bases). Germline V CDR1 and CDR2: SGHDN, FVKESK. Trimming shortened V by 1 base and J by 0 bases, and 13 bases separated the two germline ends. The CDR3 has 17 amino acids. This CDR3 reads CASSQGVAPSSYNEQFF. In nucleotides, the CDR3 is TGTGCCAGCAGCCAAGGGGTAGCGCCCAGCTCCTACAATGAGCAGTTCTTC.

The chain uses TRBV10-2 and TRBJ2-7; no clear D. The CDR3 is 17 amino acids. With 1 base removed from V and 1 base from J, the gap between germline ends came to 17 bases. Per germline, CDR1 WSHSY and CDR2 SAAADI. For the CDR3, the DNA is TGCGCCAGCAGTGAGTTGTTGCGGAGCCCGTTGTCCTACGAGCAGTACTTC. This gives the protein CASSELLRSPLSYEQYF.